This TCR beta chain was identified during a study of identifying expanded T cells in peripheral blood. Regarding the study as a whole: Roughly 1.1 clones differed between technical replicates, versus around 15 and 19 over time. Across healthy donors, higher total template counts meant significantly greater approximately 2-week count variance.

Turning to this clone: The antigen is undetermined. Sequence at one end of the junction differs from germline and may be a read error.

Healthy donors had no documented immune events, such as infections, while sampled. In germline, CDR1 is MNHNY, CDR2 SVGAGI (reference sequence). The CDR3 has 15 residues. Sequencing used immunoSEQ multiplex PCR; TCRdb keeps in-frame clones, though not all of them. Of approximately 100,000 clones in the sample, approximately 88% were seen once. Material for sequencing was blood. The V and J genes are TRBV6-6 and TRBJ2-1, with 10 nucleotides matching TRBD2. This TCR came from a person aged 18 to 75 in good health. In DNA form, the CDR3 reads TGTGCCAGCAGTGACTCGGCTAGCGGGAGCGATGAGCAGTTCTTC. It specifies CASSDSASGSDEQFF.